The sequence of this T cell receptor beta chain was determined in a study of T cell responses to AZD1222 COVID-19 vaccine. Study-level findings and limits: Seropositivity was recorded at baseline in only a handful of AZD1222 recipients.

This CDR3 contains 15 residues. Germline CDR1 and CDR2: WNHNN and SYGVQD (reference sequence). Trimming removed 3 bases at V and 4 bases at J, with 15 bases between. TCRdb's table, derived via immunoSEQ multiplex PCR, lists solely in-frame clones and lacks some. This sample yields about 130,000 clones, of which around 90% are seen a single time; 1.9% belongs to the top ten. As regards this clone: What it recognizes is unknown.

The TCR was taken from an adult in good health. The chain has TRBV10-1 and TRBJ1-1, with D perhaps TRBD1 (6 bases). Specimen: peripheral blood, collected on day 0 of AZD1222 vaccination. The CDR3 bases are TGCGCCAGCAGTGAAATATGGGGGGCCATCACTGAAGCTTTCTTT. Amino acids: CASSEIWGAITEAFF.